The T cell receptor beta chain under discussion was sequenced for a study of blood T cells in healthy people across ages. The second PCR ran 7 to 11 cycles with a sample-barcoded 5' primer and J-beta primers. Each CDR3 protein is one row after TCRdb ran MiXCR on the 5' RACE reads. The data contain about 830,000 distinct CDR3 sequences, around 62% of them singletons. Germline V lookup: CDR1 SGHRS, CDR2 YFSETQ. This CDR3 comprises 13 residues. On this clonotype: One end of the junction fails to match germline, which may point to a read error.

This TCR derives from a man aged 25 to 40 in good health. The chain has TRBV5-1 and TRBJ1-1, with D unclear. Sequenced material: blood. The CDR3 region has the DNA TGCGCCAGCAGCTTGGTGAGCGACACTGGAGCTTTCTTT. This codes for CASSLVSDTGAFF.